This T cell receptor beta chain was profiled in a study of T cells in narcolepsy. Findings and caveats of the study: Blood of same and different patients, but not healthy controls, reportedly held recurring autoreactive clonotypes. Autoreactive clone sequences were missing from some blood memory CD4+ repertoires.

CDR1 and CDR2 (germline): LGHNA, YSLEER. The ends were cut back, 2 bases at V and 0 bases at J, with 8 bases in the middle. This CDR3 is 15 amino acids long. A word on this clone: What it binds is not known.

The assay was immunoSEQ multiplex PCR, and TCRdb's table has in-frame clones only and misses some. The sample holds approximately 30,000 clones, about 85% seen once. The sequenced material came from memory (CD45RA-) CD4+ T cells from blood. The rearrangement links TRBV4-3 to TRBJ2-1; D is undetermined. This clonotype was sampled from a human donor in good health. CDR3 nucleotides: TGCGCCAGCAGCCAAAACGCCCGCTCCTACAATGAGCAGTTCTTC. It encodes CASSQNARSYNEQFF.